This entry describes one T cell receptor (beta chain). What it recognizes is unknown. This sample is drawn from a study of response to subunit inactivated influenza vaccine. Whole-study findings and limits: There was a suggestion from the authors that each seasonal influenza vaccination recruits few new T cells.

TCRdb redid the calling of the RT-PCR reads with MiXCR, one entry per CDR3 protein. The table records some 500,000 distinct CDR3 sequences, roughly 23% of them present only once. Germline V gene lookup returns CDR1 SGHTA and CDR2 FQGNSA. V lost 2 bases and J 4 bases, leaving 9 bases between the germline ends. The CDR3 covers 14 residues. The specimen was CD4+ T cells sorted from PBMCs, collected approximately 5 days after vaccination. This chain connects TRBV7-2 to TRBJ2-1; a possible D gene is TRBD2 (5 bases). This clonotype originated in a man in his forties or fifties who received an inactivated influenza vaccine. For the CDR3, the DNA is TGTGCCAGCAGCTTAACTCAGCGGTACAATGAGCAGTTCTTC. This gives the protein CASSLTQRYNEQFF.